This T cell receptor (beta chain) is drawn from a study of blood T cell repertoires in COVID-19. V was pared by 0 bases and J by 2 bases, with 11 bases between. Germline V gene lookup returns CDR1 SGDLS and CDR2 YYNGEE. This CDR3 is built from 15 residues. Sequencing was performed with immunoSEQ multiplex PCR; in TCRdb, only in-frame clones are kept and a portion is missing. The top ten hold 18% of the sample, which has about 62,000 clones, 85% to 90% seen once. Source material: peripheral blood. The clonotype comes from an older woman with COVID-19, enrolled during active disease. The gene calls are TRBV9 and TRBJ2-5; D perhaps matches TRBD1 (6 bases). As DNA, the CDR3 is TGTGCCAGCAGCGTAGCTCTAGGACAGCAAGAGACCCAGTACTTC. It codes for CASSVALGQQETQYF.